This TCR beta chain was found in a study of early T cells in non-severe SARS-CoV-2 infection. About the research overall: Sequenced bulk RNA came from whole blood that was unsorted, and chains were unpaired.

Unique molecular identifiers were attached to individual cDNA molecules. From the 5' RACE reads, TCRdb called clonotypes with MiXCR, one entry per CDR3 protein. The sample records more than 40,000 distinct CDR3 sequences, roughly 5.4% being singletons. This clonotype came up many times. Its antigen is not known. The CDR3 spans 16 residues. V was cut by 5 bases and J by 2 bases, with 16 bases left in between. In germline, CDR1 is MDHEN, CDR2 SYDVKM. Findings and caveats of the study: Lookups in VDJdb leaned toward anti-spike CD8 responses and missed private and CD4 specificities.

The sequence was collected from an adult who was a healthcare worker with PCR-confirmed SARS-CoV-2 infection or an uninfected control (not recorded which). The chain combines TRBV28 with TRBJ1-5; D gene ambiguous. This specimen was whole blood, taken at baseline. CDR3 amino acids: CASSTAAGFGNQPQHF. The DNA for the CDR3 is TGTGCCAGCAGTACCGCAGCAGGTTTCGGCAATCAGCCCCAGCATTTT.